This T cell receptor beta chain was identified during a study of T cell changes during pregnancy in multiple sclerosis. Sequenced by immunoSEQ multiplex PCR; TCRdb stores in-frame clones only, minus some. The table lists some 59,000 clones, roughly 93% of them singletons. This receptor was identified in a female donor with multiple sclerosis, enrolled in a pregnancy study. Sequencing used peripheral blood, obtained in the second trimester of pregnancy.

CDR3 DNA sequence: TGTGCCTGGAGCGTACGTCGCGGCAGCAATTCACCCCTCCACTTT. Translated: CAWSVRRGSNSPLHF. The chain uses TRBV30 and TRBJ1-6, with unresolved D. Trimming stripped 3 bases from V and 7 bases from J, with 16 bases between. The CDR3 loop spans 15 amino acids. The germline V gene has CDR1 GTSNPN and CDR2 SVGIG (reference sequence).